This T cell receptor (beta chain) was found in a study of shared clonotypes between healthy human individuals. Germline V gene lookup returns CDR1 MNHEY and CDR2 SMNVEV (reference sequence). V lost 2 bases, J lost 2 bases, and 10 bases lay in between. This CDR3 is built from 14 residues. Whole-study findings and limits: Generation of non-shared clonotypes was less probable than generation of clonotypes shared by all four donors.

Data came from immunoSEQ multiplex PCR; TCRdb stores just in-frame clones and leaves some out. This table has hundreds of thousands of clones, around 78% appearing once. Note on this clone: As yet, its antigen is unknown.

Sequencing input: memory CD4+ T cells sorted from blood. Subset defined: CD45RA-negative fraction. The gene calls are TRBV27 and TRBJ2-7; D may match TRBD1 or TRBD2 (5 bases each). The TCR sequence derives from a woman aged 25 to 39 in good health. The chain's CDR3 is CASSLRDGTYEQYF. DNA for the CDR3: TGTGCCAGCAGTTTACGGGACGGCACCTACGAGCAGTACTTC.